Following are 20 T cell receptor beta chains from one sample sequenced in a study of shared clonotypes between healthy human individuals. TCRdb's copy holds only in-frame clones and misses some; the assay was immunoSEQ multiplex PCR. The sample has about 1.1 million clones, approximately 80% seen once; the top ten hold 0.7% to 0.95%. The sequencing sample was made of memory CD4+ T cells from PBMCs. Sample subset: CD45RA-negative fraction. These receptors were obtained from a man in his late teens or twenties in good health. Some clones in this sample may be carry-over from other donors' samples.

In its sample, this clone was seen once. V and J are TRBV14 and TRBJ2-7; no clear D. CDR1 is SGHDN, CDR2 FVKESK, per germline. Deletions cut 5 bases from V and 4 bases from J, with 18 bases between. The CDR3 is 15 amino acids. CDR3 sequence (DNA): TGTGCCAGCAGCTCTCTTTTCGGCGGAGATTACGAGCAGTACTTC. As protein: CASSSLFGGDYEQYF.

The V and J genes are TRBV7-2 and TRBJ2-2; the match to TRBD1 covers 7 bases. J gave up 5 bases and V 5 bases, and 8 bases lay outside the gene matches. This CDR3 region has 15 residues. CDR1 is SGHTA, CDR2 FQGNSA, per germline. CDR3 sequence reads: CASSRGTGETGELFF. CDR3 nucleotide sequence: TGTGCCAGCAGCCGGGGAACAGGGGAAACCGGGGAGCTGTTTTTT.

The sample holds one count of this clone. CDR3 protein: CASSLYAPGLETYEQYF. For the CDR3, the DNA is TGTGCCAGCAGTTTATACGCCCCGGGACTAGAGACCTACGAGCAGTACTTC. The chain uses TRBV27 and TRBJ2-7; 8 positions match TRBD2. CDR1 is MNHEY, CDR2 SMNVEV, per germline (reference sequence). The J segment lost 2 bases and the V segment lost 1 base, leaving 10 bases of the junction unmatched. The CDR3 is 17 residues long.

The chain is built from TRBV2 and TRBJ1-5, with a tentative D call TRBD1 (5 bases). CDR1 is SNHLY, CDR2 FYNNEI, per germline. This CDR3 is built from 15 residues. The V and J ends lost 6 bases and 1 base respectively, with 13 bases between them. CDR3 amino acids: CASRAGPQSNQPQHF. The CDR3 DNA follows: TGTGCCAGCAGGGCGGGACCCCAGAGCAATCAGCCCCAGCATTTT.

This chain joins TRBV5-1 and TRBJ1-1, with D perhaps TRBD1 (5 bases). The CDR3 loop spans 15 amino acids. The V and J ends lost 0 bases and 4 bases respectively, with 13 bases between them. CDR1 is SGHRS and CDR2 is YFSETQ in the germline V gene. CDR3 in amino acids: CASSLDPRGLTEAFF. The CDR3 bases are TGCGCCAGCAGCTTGGATCCGAGGGGTCTCACTGAAGCTTTCTTT.

The genes are TRBV28 and TRBJ2-5; 10 nucleotides line up with TRBD2. Losses at the gene ends were 2 bases for V and 4 bases for J; bases not matched to a gene: 7. This CDR3 region has 16 residues. Germline V gives CDR1 MDHEN, CDR2 SYDVKM. The CDR3 here is CASSLESGRASETQYF. CDR3 DNA sequence: TGTGCCAGCAGTTTAGAAAGCGGGAGGGCCTCAGAGACCCAGTACTTC. Drawing the rest from reference TRBV28 and TRBJ2-5, the complete variable domain is DVKVTQSSRYLVKRTGEKVFLECVQDMDHENMFWYRQDPGLGLRLIYFSYDVKMKEKGDIPEGYSVSREKKERFSLILESASTNQTSMYLCASSLESGRASETQYFGPGTRLLVL.

This chain uses TRBV5-1 with TRBJ2-5; the D gene is possibly TRBD1 (8 bases). This CDR3 comprises 16 residues. Trimming stripped 3 bases from V and 5 bases from J, with 20 bases between. Germline CDR1 is SGHRS and CDR2 is YFSETQ. The CDR3 is CASSSEPQGEGETQYF. CDR3 bases: TGCGCCAGCAGCTCCGAACCACAGGGGGAGGGGGAGACCCAGTACTTC.

In its sample, this clone was seen a few times. At the DNA level, this CDR3 is encoded by other sequences in the same sample as well. J is TRBJ2-3 and V is TRBV9; no clear D. The CDR3 extends over 12 amino acids. Germline V gives CDR1 SGDLS, CDR2 YYNGEE. With 3 bases removed from V and 4 bases from J, the gap between germline ends came to 6 bases. In DNA, the CDR3 is TGTGCCAGCAGCGACGAGTCAGATACGCAGTATTTT. Its protein product is CASSDESDTQYF.

V usage is TRBV7-2 and J usage is TRBJ2-5; TRBD2 aligns across 8 bases. Germline V gives CDR1 SGHTA, CDR2 FQGNSA. V was clipped by 5 bases and J by 5 bases; unmatched bases: 10. The CDR3 length is 15 residues. CDR3 in amino acids: CASSLRPGGVETQYF. In DNA, the CDR3 is TGTGCCAGCAGCCTGCGGCCGGGAGGGGTGGAGACCCAGTACTTC. The variable domain in full, with the rest retrieved from reference TRBV7-2 and TRBJ2-5, is GAGVSQSPSNKVTEKGKDVELRCDPISGHTALYWYRQSLGQGLEFLIYFQGNSAPDKSGLPSDRFSAERTGGSVSTLTIQRTQQEDSAVYLCASSLRPGGVETQYFGPGTRLLVL.

The chain has TRBV4-2 and TRBJ2-1; possible D gene TRBD2, 7 bases. The CDR3 contains 17 residues. Looked up from germline, CDR1 is LGHNA and CDR2 is YNFKEQ. V lost 4 bases to trimming and J lost 7 bases, with 23 bases between them. The CDR3 nucleotides are TGTGCCAGCAGCCGCAGAAGTAGGGGGGAGGGCCCGAATGAGCAGTTCTTC. This gives the protein CASSRRSRGEGPNEQFF.

This clone turned up a few times. The V gene is TRBV10-3, the J gene TRBJ1-1; D possibly corresponds to TRBD1 (6 bases). This CDR3 comprises 13 residues. Germline CDR1 reads ENHRY; CDR2 reads SYGVKD. V was clipped by 6 bases and J by 1 base, with 9 bases between them. The CDR3 DNA reads as TGTGCCATCAGAGAGACAGGGAACACTGAAGCTTTCTTT. Translation: CAIRETGNTEAFF.

This chain links TRBV5-6 with TRBJ2-3; TRBD1 matches at 10 bases. V trimming: 3 bases; J trimming: 4 bases; junction bases outside the gene matches: 2. From germline, CDR1 is SGHDT and CDR2 YYEEEE. The CDR3 contains 14 residues. CDR3 sequence (DNA): TGTGCCAGCAGCTCGGGACAGGGGTCAGATACGCAGTATTTT. Its translation: CASSSGQGSDTQYF.

V and J are TRBV20-1 and TRBJ2-7; TRBD2 might be the D (5 bases). V shed 6 bases and J shed 5 bases, with 11 bases lying between them. This CDR3 spans 11 amino acids. Per the germline V gene, CDR1 is DFQATT and CDR2 is SNEGSKA (reference sequence). The CDR3 sequence is CSATIGDEQYF. For the CDR3, the DNA is TGCAGTGCCACAATCGGGGACGAGCAGTACTTC.

The sample holds a few counts of this clone. CDR3 protein: CASSQDPRLAGPNEQFF. DNA of the CDR3: TGCGCCAGCAGCCAAGATCCCCGGCTAGCGGGGCCCAATGAGCAGTTCTTC. V is TRBV4-1 and J is TRBJ2-1; 9 bases align to TRBD2. CDR1 and CDR2 from the germline V gene are MGHRA and YSYEKL. Germline trimming cut 0 bases from V and 6 bases from J; bases unmatched to any gene: 9. The CDR3 is made up of 17 amino acids.

A few counts support this clone. J is TRBJ2-1 and V is TRBV6-5, with 7 nucleotides matching TRBD2. This CDR3 has 15 amino acids. V lost 6 bases to trimming and J lost 1 base; unmatched junction nucleotides: 6. Germline assignment: CDR1 MNHEY and CDR2 SVGAGI. The CDR3 region has the DNA TGTGCCAGCAGAATCCCGGGAGGTTCCTACAATGAGCAGTTCTTC. Its protein product is CASRIPGGSYNEQFF.

The V call is TRBV5-1, the J call TRBJ2-7, with 8 bases aligning to TRBD2. CDR1 is SGHRS, CDR2 YFSETQ, per germline. V lost 4 bases, J lost 5 bases, and 11 bases stayed unmatched. The length of the CDR3 is 15 residues. The CDR3 DNA reads TGCGCCAGCAGCCAATCAAGCGGGGGACGTGACGAGCAGTACTTC. Its protein is CASSQSSGGRDEQYF.

V is TRBV9 and J is TRBJ2-2; D is unclear. Germline V gene data show CDR1 as SGDLS and CDR2 as YYNGEE. Trimming left V 5 bases short and J 7 bases short, with 15 bases between. The CDR3 sequence is 14 residues long. The CDR3 DNA sequence: TGTGCCAGCAGTCGATGGGCTGGGAACGGGGAGCTGTTTTTT. As protein: CASSRWAGNGELFF.

Of note for this clone: Other DNA sequences in the same sample also yield this CDR3. This rearrangement joins TRBV5-1 to TRBJ2-1; 10 bases line up with TRBD2. The CDR3 consists of 16 residues. V dropped 1 base and J dropped 7; count of bases not matched to a gene: 8. From germline, CDR1 is SGHRS and CDR2 YFSETQ. The DNA of the CDR3 is TGCGCCAGCAGCTTGAGGCTAGCGGGAGAGGGAAATGAGCAGTTCTTC. As protein: CASSLRLAGEGNEQFF.

The chain carries TRBV5-1 and TRBJ2-3; the D is unclear. V lost 0 bases, J lost 0 bases, and 11 bases lay in between. CDR3 length equals 16 residues. CDR1 and CDR2 (germline): SGHRS, YFSETQ. In DNA, the CDR3 is TGCGCCAGCAGCTTGGATCTTCGGATCAGCACAGATACGCAGTATTTT. It specifies CASSLDLRISTDTQYF. The entire variable domain, with the rest obtained from reference TRBV5-1 and TRBJ2-3, is as follows: KAGVTQTPRYLIKTRGQQVTLSCSPISGHRSVSWYQQTPGQGLQFLFEYFSETQRNKGNFPGRFSGRQFSNSRSEMNVSTLELGDSALYLCASSLDLRISTDTQYFGPGTRLTVL.

The V and J genes are TRBV28 and TRBJ2-7; tentative D call: TRBD2 (6 bases). Germline V lookup: CDR1 MDHEN, CDR2 SYDVKM. With 2 bases removed from V and 2 bases from J, the gap between germline ends came to 10 bases. The CDR3 has 14 amino acids. The CDR3 DNA follows: TGTGCCAGCAGTTTAGGCGGGGTCCCCTACGAGCAGTACTTC. Its translation is CASSLGGVPYEQYF.